The sequence of this T cell receptor beta chain was determined in a study of T cells in Graves' hyperthyroidism and ophthalmopathy (dated by TCRdb to the late 2010s). For the study in its entirety: Peripheral blood was sampled at the time of initial diagnosis, prior to any treatment. To identify TCR V-J signatures that set the groups apart, the researchers used a discovery cohort of about a hundred patients, made up of 43 with Graves' ophthalmopathy and about 59 with stable Graves' hyperthyroidism. An independent validation cohort of under 20 hyperthyroidism patients and over 15 patients who later progressed to ophthalmopathy tested prospective prediction of ophthalmopathy. The 95 to 100 discovery patients were randomly split 7:3 into training and test sets. In addition, the study compared T-cell repertoires in thyroid tissue and in blood from several Graves' hyperthyroidism patients. After sampling, hyperthyroidism patients received methimazole starting at 30 mg daily, and ophthalmopathy patients received high-dose intravenous methylprednisolone. TCR Vbeta CDR3 sequencing of 140 or so peripheral blood samples (over 40 ophthalmopathy, under 80 hyperthyroidism and some 17 progressor patients) is reported in the paper. On the study overall, not on this receptor specifically: Sample size was not statistically predetermined, and blinding of investigators to group allocation was not performed. In validation, the model predicted progression to ophthalmopathy with approximately 71% sensitivity and 72% to 85% specificity, a median of about six months before onset. In cross-validation, a model built on a 13 V-J signature told ophthalmopathy apart from stable hyperthyroidism with roughly 87% sensitivity and about 81% specificity, and in testing the same model reached 80%/75%. Blood samples also contained most of the expanded thyroid clonotypes (frequency above 0.001), which suggests that blood repertoires may reflect thyroid immune responses.

Trimming removed 5 bases from V and 7 bases from J; the gene matches leave 9 bases unexplained. From the cysteine up to the phenylalanine, the CDR3 has a length of 14 residues. Just CDR3 DNA is preserved here, 42 bases in frame from base 1. The TCR beta CDR3 regions were amplified from the RNA transcripts. The first round of RT-PCR for the TCR CDR3 was performed with the HTBI primer set and the Qiagen OneStep RT-PCR kit. Libraries were constructed in a second round of multiplex PCR, after which size selection and purification were performed. The libraries were sequenced on an Illumina HiSeq2000 using paired-end 100 bp reads. The source study handled its data this way. SOAPnuke was used to process the raw data, removing reads that contained adapters or uncalled bases, had a mean Phred below 15, or lacked an exact match to the constant primer or identifier. High-quality paired reads were merged using COPE v1.2.5, and each unique nucleotide sequence was defined as a clonotype. MiTCR v1.1 was used to align clonotypes to the IMGT TRBV, TRBD and TRBJ reference segments. Only V-J combinations with frequency above 0.0001, covering approximately 99% of repertoires, were analysed. The TCS score was defined as the ratio of F50 (clonal expansion) to E x V (chaos), calculated using BLOSUM62-based TCRdist between CDR3 peptides within each V-J. Welch's t-statistics and random forest reduced around 550 V-J features to around 14, which were used in a naive Bayes classifier (R e1071). TCRdb ran its own pipeline on the public reads, namely fastp trimming at Q25 and MiXCR clone calling, and kept in-frame beta chains. Duplicate CDR3 protein sequences are folded into a single record with the most common DNA and genes. Here the V and J calls rest on TCRdb's processing, not on the authors' analysis. Here the sample has 400,000 to 500,000 distinct CDR3 sequences; around 15% occur a single time. Less than 6.5% of the sample is in the top ten clones.

A patient counted as having stable Graves' hyperthyroidism if no progression to ophthalmopathy occurred over 18 months of follow-up. Hyperthyroidism patients were newly diagnosed, with disease duration under 2 months, and aged 18 to 65 years. Any patient with an uncontrolled infection, another autoimmune disease, pregnancy or lactation was excluded. Clinical symptoms, serum thyroxine and TRAb, thyroid ultrasound, and orbital computed tomography formed the basis for the diagnoses. PBMCs were isolated from about 9.1 ml of fresh peripheral blood by Ficoll-Paque density gradient centrifugation. Total RNA was extracted using Trizol reagent, and RNA quality was assessed on an Agilent 2100 Bioanalyzer. This clonotype has ten or more counts. Its antigen is not yet known. No quality values exist for individual bases; no much larger clone is one base distant.

The TCR originated in a young woman with Graves' hyperthyroidism. Sequencing was carried out using blood. Here the chain combines TRBV12-3 or TRBV12-4 and TRBJ1-2, with 8 bases matching TRBD1. This receptor has the CDR3 CASSPRQGLFGYTF. Here is the DNA: TGTGCCAGCAGTCCTCGACAGGGGCTGTTTGGCTACACCTTC.